This TCR beta chain was retrieved from a study of blood T cell repertoires in COVID-19. Looking at the study overall: The study drew acute and convalescent COVID-19 samples from the United States, Italy and Spain.

Repertoires were generated with immunoSEQ multiplex PCR, while TCRdb's copy carries only in-frame clones and drops some. The sample contains 110,000 or so clones, approximately 91% of which appear only once. CDR1 and CDR2 from the germline V gene are MNHEY and SMNVEV (reference sequence). J lost 0 bases, V lost 6 bases, and 8 bases had no gene match. The CDR3 has 16 amino acids. Sequenced material: peripheral blood. This clonotype was sampled from a woman aged 70-85 years who had recovered from COVID-19. The V call is TRBV27, the J call TRBJ1-1; 9 bases agree with TRBD1. In DNA, the CDR3 is TGTGCCAGCAGCCGGGGGACAGGGCGTATGAACACTGAAGCTTTCTTT. Protein product: CASSRGTGRMNTEAFF.